This TCR beta chain was observed in a study of cytomegalovirus exposure and HLA in healthy donors. General study results and limits: It was confirmed in vitro that a few of the CMV-associated chains were specific for CMV antigens. The study flagged around 150 TCR beta chains as cytomegalovirus-associated.

Of note for this clone: Antigen unknown.

PCR used 60 Vbeta primers and 13 Jbeta primers. Data came from immunoSEQ multiplex PCR; TCRdb stores just in-frame clones and leaves some out. The sample consists of 140,000 to 150,000 clones, 75% of them appearing once. The clonotype comes from a man aged 25 to 45 in good health and CMV-seronegative. Source material: PBMCs.

The CDR3 here is CASKRGRGTTGELFF. CDR3 in DNA: TGTGCCAGCAAGCGGGGTAGGGGGACCACCGGGGAGCTGTTTTTT. The chain couples TRBV9 to TRBJ2-2, with D maybe TRBD2 (7 bases). V dropped 6 bases and J dropped 4 bases, with 16 bases sitting between them. Germline lookup yields CDR1 SGDLS and CDR2 YYNGEE. This CDR3 region has 15 residues.